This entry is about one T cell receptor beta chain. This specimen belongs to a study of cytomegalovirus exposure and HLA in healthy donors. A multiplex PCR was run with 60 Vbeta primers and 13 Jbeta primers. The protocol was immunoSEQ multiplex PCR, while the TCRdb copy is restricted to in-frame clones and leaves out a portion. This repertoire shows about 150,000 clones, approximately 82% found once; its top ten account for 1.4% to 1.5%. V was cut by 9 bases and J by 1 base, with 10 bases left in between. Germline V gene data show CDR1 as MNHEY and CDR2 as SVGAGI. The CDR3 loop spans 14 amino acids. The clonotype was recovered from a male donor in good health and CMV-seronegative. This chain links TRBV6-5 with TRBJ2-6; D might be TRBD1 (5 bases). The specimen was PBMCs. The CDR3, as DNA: TGTGCCAGTGCGTCAGGGTCTGGGGCCAACGTCCTGACTTTC. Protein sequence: CASASGSGANVLTF.